The 7 T cell receptor beta chains presented below share a single source sample, sequenced in a study of T cells expressing NK-cell markers. From the 5' RACE reads, TCRdb lists one entry per CDR3 protein and no DNA. The ten most abundant clones cover approximately 0.41% of a sample with about 260,000 distinct CDR3 sequences. Sequencing was done on a sample of blood T cells: a sorted CD56 or NKG2C T cell subset, CD4+ or CD8+ T cells, or bulk PBMC T cells (not recorded which). The receptors were gathered from a young man in good health.

The chain uses TRBV4-3 and TRBJ2-7; TCRdb lists TRBD2, though no DNA is available to test this call. The CDR3 contains 16 residues. Germline V gives CDR1 LGHNA, CDR2 YSLEER. CDR3: CASSQGLGGSFNEQYF.

The CDR3 protein is CSVGTSYGYTF. The chain employs TRBV20-1 and TRBJ1-2. The germline V gene encodes CDR1 DFQATT and CDR2 SNEGSKA (reference sequence). The CDR3 has 11 amino acids.

This chain connects TRBV7-2 to TRBJ2-1; the TCRdb call, TRBD1, lacks DNA for checking. Germline V gene sequence: CDR1 SGHTA, CDR2 FQGNSA. The CDR3 length is 15 residues. The chain's CDR3 is CASSQVWGGKNEQFF.

The chain joins TRBV12-3 or TRBV12-4 to TRBJ2-3; TCRdb selects TRBD1, and the lack of DNA leaves this call unchecked. The CDR3 length is 15 residues. The CDR3 spells CASSLGDTPTDTQYF.

V gene TRBV24-1 combines with J gene TRBJ2-7; checking the TCRdb D call of TRBD1 is not possible without DNA. Germline lookup yields CDR1 KGHDR and CDR2 SFDVKD. The CDR3 loop spans 13 amino acids. The CDR3 here is CATSPTGFDEQYF.

The chain has TRBV10-3 and TRBJ2-3; TCRdb proposes TRBD2, but this gene call is untestable without DNA. The CDR3 has 14 residues. The germline V gene encodes CDR1 ENHRY and CDR2 SYGVKD. CDR3 amino acids: CAIARAGGTDTQYF.

The chain uses TRBV18 and TRBJ2-1; the TCRdb D gene call, TRBD2, has no DNA to confirm it. CDR1 is KGHSH, CDR2 LQKENI, per germline. CDR3 length equals 17 residues. Here the CDR3 reads CASSLTPGLGVHNEQFF.